This T cell receptor beta chain appears in the sequencing data of a study of identical twins (dated by TCRdb to 2016 to 2017). At the level of the whole study: The study deep-sequenced TCR alpha and beta repertoires from monozygotic twins, unrelated adults of various ages and cord blood to test whether fetal clonotypes persist. To rule out contamination, the twin experiments were replicated at different times with different library preparation protocols. Overall study outcomes, separate from this receptor: Zero-insertion analyses could be partly confounded by invariant T cells such as MAIT and iNKT, though diverse VJ usage argued against such confounding for most clonotypes. Abundant cord blood beta clonotypes had fewer insertions, young adult naive repertoires showed a similar but weaker trend, and memory repertoires showed no such trend. Compared with coincidental sharing between unrelated individuals, out-of-frame TCR alpha sequences shared between twins showed an excess of sequences with low generation probability. Because the same donors could not be followed over many years, the conclusions depended on cross-sectional statistical analysis. In monozygotic twins, out-of-frame TCR alpha sharing was systematically underestimated by recombination models, although the models agreed with sharing between unrelated individuals. The excess sharing between twins in beta out-of-frame sequences was weaker because fewer shared sequences reduced the signal-to-noise ratio.

From the cysteine up to the phenylalanine, the CDR3 has a length of 15 residues. Kept here is only the CDR3 DNA, which spans 45 bases and is read in frame from base 1. The V end gives up 2 bases and the J end 6 bases, leaving 8 bases in the junction not matched to a gene. This clonotype showed up just a few times. No antigen is known for it. The record has no base qualities; no much larger clone is one base away. All donors were healthy Caucasians. Library prep was done by 5' RACE. The run used an Illumina HiSeq 2000. Template switching introduced a universal primer binding site; the final cDNA contained a unique molecular identifier, enabling accurate counting of TCR cDNA molecules. First-strand cDNA for TCR alpha and beta chains was synthesized from specific primers in the conserved constant-segment region. To control for contamination, every cDNA library carried two barcodes: a SMART-Mk sample barcode plus Illumina barcodes. Two successive PCR steps introduced TruSeq adapter sequences along with Illumina sample barcodes. The TCR alpha and beta cDNA libraries were sequenced on the Illumina HiSeq platform using custom primers. From the authors' description of their analysis: MiGEC was used to process raw reads and extract unique molecular identifiers, and MiXCR was used to find CDR3 positions. For each individual, recombination models were inferred using an EM algorithm with the repgenHMM and IGoR tools. The analysis of shared clonotypes was done with the tcR package in R, with sharing normalized by the product of cloneset sizes. To study raw recombination without the effects of thymic and clonal selection, out-of-frame nonproductive sequences were analyzed. TCRdb reanalyzed the raw reads on its own, using fastp at Q25 for trimming and MiXCR for clone calling, and kept in-frame beta chains. Each record represents a unique CDR3 protein, reported with the most common genes and DNA among its rows. The V and J calls and clone size come from TCRdb's table, not from the authors' own analysis. Within this sample are 1.5 million to 2 million distinct CDR3 sequences, with about 32% of them counted one time only. The ten largest clones take up 0.27% of the sample.

The sequence links TRBV12-3 or TRBV12-4 to TRBJ2-3; TRBD2 lines up with 7 middle nucleotides. The source of this sequence is a newborn girl in good health. The specimen was cord blood. The DNA sequence is given as TGTGCCAGCAGTTTAACTAGCGTAAAGTCGGATACGCAGTATTTT. It is translated as CASSLTSVKSDTQYF.